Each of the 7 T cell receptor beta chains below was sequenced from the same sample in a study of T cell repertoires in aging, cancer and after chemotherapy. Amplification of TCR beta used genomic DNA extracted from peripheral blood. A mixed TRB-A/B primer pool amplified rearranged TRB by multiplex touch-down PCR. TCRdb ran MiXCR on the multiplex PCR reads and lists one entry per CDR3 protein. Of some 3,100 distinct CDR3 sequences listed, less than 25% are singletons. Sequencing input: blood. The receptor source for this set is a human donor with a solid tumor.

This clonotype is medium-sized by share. The CDR3 sequence is CASSLGTGGGETQYF. The CDR3 bases are TGTGCCAGCAGTCTGGGGACAGGGGGCGGAGAGACCCAGTACTTC. This chain uses TRBV27 with TRBJ2-5; 12 bases map to TRBD1. V lost 5 bases to trimming and J lost 4 bases; unmatched junction nucleotides: 5. Per the germline V gene, CDR1 is MNHEY and CDR2 is SMNVEV (reference sequence). The CDR3 loop spans 15 amino acids.

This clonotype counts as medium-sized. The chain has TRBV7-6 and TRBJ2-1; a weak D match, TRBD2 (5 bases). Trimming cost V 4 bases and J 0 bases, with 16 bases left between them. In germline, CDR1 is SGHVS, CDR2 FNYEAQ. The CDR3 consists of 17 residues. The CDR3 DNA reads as TGTGCCAGCAGCTCCCGGCGTAGCGAAAGCTCCTACAATGAGCAGTTCTTC. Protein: CASSSRRSESSYNEQFF.

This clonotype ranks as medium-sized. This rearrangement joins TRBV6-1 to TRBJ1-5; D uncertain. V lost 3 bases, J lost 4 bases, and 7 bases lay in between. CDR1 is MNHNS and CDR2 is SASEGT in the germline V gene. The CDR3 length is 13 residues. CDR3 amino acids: CASSESRNQPQHF. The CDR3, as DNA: TGTGCCAGCAGTGAGTCCCGAAATCAGCCCCAGCATTTT.

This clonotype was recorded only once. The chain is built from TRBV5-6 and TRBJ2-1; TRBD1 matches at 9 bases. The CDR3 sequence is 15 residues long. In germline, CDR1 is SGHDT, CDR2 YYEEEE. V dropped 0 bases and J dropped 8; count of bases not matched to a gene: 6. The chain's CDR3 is CASSLGGQGFDEQFF. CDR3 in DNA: TGTGCCAGCAGCTTGGGGGGACAGGGTTTCGATGAGCAGTTCTTC.

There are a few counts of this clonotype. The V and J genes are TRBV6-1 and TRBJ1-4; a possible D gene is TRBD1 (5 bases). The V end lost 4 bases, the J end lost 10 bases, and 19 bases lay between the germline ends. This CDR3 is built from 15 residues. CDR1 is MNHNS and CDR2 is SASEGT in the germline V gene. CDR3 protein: CASSVAGTPVGKLFF. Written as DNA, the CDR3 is TGTGCCAGCAGTGTCGCCGGGACCCCAGTAGGAAAACTGTTTTTT.

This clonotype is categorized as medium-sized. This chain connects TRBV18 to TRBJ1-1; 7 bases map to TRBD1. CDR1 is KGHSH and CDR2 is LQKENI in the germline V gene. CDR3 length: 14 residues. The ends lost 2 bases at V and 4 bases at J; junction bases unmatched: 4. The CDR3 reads CASSPSGTATEAFF. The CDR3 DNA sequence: TGTGCCAGCTCACCATCAGGGACAGCCACTGAAGCTTTCTTT.

CDR3 in DNA: TGTGCCAGCAGTCCGGGACAGGGGGCGCGAACCGGGGAGCTGTTTTTT. Translating gives CASSPGQGARTGELFF. The chain links TRBV12-3 or TRBV12-4 to TRBJ2-2; 12 bases line up with TRBD1. CDR3 length: 16 amino acids. After removal of 5 bases from V and 5 bases from J, the junction contained 6 bases not matched to a gene.